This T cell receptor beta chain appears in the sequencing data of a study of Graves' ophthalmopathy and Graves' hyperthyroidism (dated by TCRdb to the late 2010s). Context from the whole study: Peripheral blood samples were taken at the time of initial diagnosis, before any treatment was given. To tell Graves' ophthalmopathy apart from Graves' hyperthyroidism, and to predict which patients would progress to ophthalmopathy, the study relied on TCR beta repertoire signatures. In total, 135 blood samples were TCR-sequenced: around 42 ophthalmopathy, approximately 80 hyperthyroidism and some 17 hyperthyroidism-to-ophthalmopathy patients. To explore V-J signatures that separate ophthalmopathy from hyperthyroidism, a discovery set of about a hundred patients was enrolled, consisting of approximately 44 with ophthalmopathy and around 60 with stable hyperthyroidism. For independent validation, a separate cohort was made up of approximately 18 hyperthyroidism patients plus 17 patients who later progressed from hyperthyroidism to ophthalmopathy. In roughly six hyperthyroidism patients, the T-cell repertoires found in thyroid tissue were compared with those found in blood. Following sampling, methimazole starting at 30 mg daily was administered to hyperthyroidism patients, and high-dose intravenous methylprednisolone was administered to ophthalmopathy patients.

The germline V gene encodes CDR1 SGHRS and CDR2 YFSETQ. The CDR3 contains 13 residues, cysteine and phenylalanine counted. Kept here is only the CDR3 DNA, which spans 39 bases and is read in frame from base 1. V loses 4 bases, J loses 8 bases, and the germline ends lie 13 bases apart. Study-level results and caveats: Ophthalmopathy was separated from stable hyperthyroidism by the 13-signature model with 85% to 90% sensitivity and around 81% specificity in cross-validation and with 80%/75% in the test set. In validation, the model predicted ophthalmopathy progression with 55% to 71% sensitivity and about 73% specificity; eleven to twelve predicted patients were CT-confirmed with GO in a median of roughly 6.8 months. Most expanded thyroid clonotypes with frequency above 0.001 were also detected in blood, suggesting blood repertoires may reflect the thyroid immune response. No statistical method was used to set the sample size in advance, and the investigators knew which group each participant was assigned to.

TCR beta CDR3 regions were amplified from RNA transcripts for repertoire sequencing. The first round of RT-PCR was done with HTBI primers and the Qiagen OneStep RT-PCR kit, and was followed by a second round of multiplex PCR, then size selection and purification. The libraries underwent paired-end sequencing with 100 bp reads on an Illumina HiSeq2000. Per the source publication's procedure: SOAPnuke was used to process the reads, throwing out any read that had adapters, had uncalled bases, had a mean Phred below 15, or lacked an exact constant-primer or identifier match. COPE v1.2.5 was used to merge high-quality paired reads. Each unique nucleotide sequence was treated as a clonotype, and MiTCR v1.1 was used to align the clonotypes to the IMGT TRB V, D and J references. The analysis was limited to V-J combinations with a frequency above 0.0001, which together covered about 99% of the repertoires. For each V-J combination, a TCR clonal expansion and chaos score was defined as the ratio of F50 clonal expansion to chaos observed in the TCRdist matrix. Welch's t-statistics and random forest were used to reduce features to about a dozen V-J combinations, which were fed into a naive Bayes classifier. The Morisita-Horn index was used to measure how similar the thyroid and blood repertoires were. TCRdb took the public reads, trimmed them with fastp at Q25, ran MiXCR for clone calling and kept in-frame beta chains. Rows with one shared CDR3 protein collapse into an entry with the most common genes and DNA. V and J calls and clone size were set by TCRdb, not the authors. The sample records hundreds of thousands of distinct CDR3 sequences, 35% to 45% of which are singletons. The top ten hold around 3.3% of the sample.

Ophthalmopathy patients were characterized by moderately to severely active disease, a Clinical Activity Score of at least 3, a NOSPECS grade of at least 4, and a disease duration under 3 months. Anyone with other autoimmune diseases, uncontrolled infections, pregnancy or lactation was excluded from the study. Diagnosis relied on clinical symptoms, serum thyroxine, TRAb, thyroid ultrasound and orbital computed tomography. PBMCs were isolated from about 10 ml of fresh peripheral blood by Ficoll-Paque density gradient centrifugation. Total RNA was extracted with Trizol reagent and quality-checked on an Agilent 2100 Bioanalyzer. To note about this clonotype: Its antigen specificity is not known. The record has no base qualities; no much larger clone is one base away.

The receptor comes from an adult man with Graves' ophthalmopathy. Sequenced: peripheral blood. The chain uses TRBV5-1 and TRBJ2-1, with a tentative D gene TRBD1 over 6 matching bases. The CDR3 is CASSTLTGDEQFF. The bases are TGCGCCAGCAGCACCCTGACAGGAGATGAGCAGTTCTTC.